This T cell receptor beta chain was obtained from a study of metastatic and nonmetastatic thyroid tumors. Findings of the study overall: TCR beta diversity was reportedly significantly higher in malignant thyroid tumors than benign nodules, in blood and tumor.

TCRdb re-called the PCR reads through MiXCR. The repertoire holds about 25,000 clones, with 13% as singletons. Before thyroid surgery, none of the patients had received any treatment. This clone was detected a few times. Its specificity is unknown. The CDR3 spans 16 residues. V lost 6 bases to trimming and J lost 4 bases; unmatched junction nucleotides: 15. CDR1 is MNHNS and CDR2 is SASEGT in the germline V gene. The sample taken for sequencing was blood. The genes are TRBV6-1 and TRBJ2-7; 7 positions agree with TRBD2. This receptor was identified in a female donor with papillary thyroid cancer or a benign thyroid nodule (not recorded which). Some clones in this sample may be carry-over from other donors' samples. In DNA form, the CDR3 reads TGTGCCAGCAGCCAGATACTAGCGTCACTTCTTTACGAGCAGTACTTC. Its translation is CASSQILASLLYEQYF.